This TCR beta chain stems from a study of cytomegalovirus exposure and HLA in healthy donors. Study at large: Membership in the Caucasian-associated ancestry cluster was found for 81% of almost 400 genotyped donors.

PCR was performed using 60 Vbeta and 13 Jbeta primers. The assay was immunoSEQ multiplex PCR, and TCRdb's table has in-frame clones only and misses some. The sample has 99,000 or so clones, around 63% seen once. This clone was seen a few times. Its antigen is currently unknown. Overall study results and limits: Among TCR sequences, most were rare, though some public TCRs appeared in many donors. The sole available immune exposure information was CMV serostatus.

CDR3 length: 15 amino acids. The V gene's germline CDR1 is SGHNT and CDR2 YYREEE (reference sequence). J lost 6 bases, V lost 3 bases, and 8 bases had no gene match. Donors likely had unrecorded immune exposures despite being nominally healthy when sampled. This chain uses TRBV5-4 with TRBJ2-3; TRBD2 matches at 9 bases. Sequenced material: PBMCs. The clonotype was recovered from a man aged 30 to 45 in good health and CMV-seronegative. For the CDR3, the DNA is TGTGCCAGCAGCTCGGCGGGAGGGCCCGGGGATACGCAGTATTTT. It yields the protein CASSSAGGPGDTQYF.